The rows below give T cell receptor beta chains drawn from one sample of a study of T cell responses to AZD1222 COVID-19 vaccine. TCRdb's table, derived via immunoSEQ multiplex PCR, lists solely in-frame clones and lacks some. The top ten hold approximately 3.7% of the sample, which has over 150,000 clones, roughly 90% seen once. The sample consisted of peripheral blood, taken 28 days after the second AZD1222 dose. The source is an adult who received the AZD1222 COVID-19 vaccine. The CDR3 runs from the conserved cysteine through the conserved F or W. D genes are given only for firm matches. A clone size is listed for some rows: how often the clone was seen (once, few, many), or a class if it is expanded.

j_call: TRBJ2-5; v_call: TRBV6-5; d_call: NA; clone_size: NA; cdr3_aa: CASKASSFQETQYF; cdr3_nt: TGTGCCAGCAAAGCGTCGAGCTTCCAAGAGACCCAGTACTTC
j_call: TRBJ2-1; v_call: TRBV15; d_call: NA; clone_size: NA; cdr3_aa: CATSSAREADEQFF; cdr3_nt: TGTGCCACCAGCAGCGCCCGTGAGGCCGATGAGCAGTTCTTC
j_call: TRBJ1-2; v_call: TRBV4-1; d_call: NA; clone_size: NA; cdr3_aa: CASSQFHSRAHGYTF; cdr3_nt: TGCGCCAGCAGCCAATTTCACAGTCGGGCCCATGGCTACACCTTC
j_call: TRBJ1-1; v_call: TRBV12-3/TRBV12-4; d_call: NA; clone_size: NA; cdr3_aa: CASSTVNTEAFF; cdr3_nt: TGTGCCAGCAGCACAGTTAACACTGAAGCTTTCTTT
j_call: TRBJ2-7; v_call: TRBV27; d_call: NA; clone_size: NA; cdr3_aa: CASSSDPTGTYEQYF; cdr3_nt: TGTGCCAGCAGTTCGGACCCTACAGGGACCTACGAGCAGTACTTC
j_call: TRBJ1-1; v_call: TRBV28; d_call: NA; clone_size: NA; cdr3_aa: CASSQPTKSGIFGTEAFF; cdr3_nt: TGTGCCAGCAGCCAACCAACGAAATCGGGTATTTTCGGGACTGAAGCTTTCTTT
j_call: TRBJ1-2; v_call: TRBV7-3; d_call: NA; clone_size: NA; cdr3_aa: CASSLTGGLGYTF; cdr3_nt: TGTGCCAGCAGCTTAACTGGAGGGCTCGGCTACACCTTC
j_call: TRBJ2-5; v_call: TRBV5-5; d_call: NA; clone_size: NA; cdr3_aa: CASSLYWGQETQYF; cdr3_nt: TGTGCCAGCAGCTTGTACTGGGGCCAAGAGACCCAGTACTTC
j_call: TRBJ1-5; v_call: TRBV4-1; d_call: NA; clone_size: NA; cdr3_aa: CASSQVRFNQPQHF; cdr3_nt: TGCGCCAGCAGCCAAGTAAGGTTCAATCAGCCCCAGCATTTT
j_call: TRBJ2-1; v_call: TRBV7-9; d_call: NA; clone_size: once; cdr3_aa: CASSLVAIAGWDNEQFF; cdr3_nt: TGTGCCAGCAGCTTAGTCGCAATCGCGGGTTGGGACAATGAGCAGTTCTTC
j_call: TRBJ2-5; v_call: TRBV30; d_call: TRBD2; clone_size: NA; cdr3_aa: CAWKRLAGGIETQYF; cdr3_nt: TGTGCCTGGAAGAGACTAGCGGGAGGCATAGAGACCCAGTACTTC
j_call: TRBJ2-7; v_call: TRBV10-3; d_call: NA; clone_size: NA; cdr3_aa: CAISDVYEQYF; cdr3_nt: TGTGCCATCAGTGATGTCTACGAGCAGTACTTC
j_call: TRBJ2-1; v_call: TRBV13; d_call: NA; clone_size: NA; cdr3_aa: CASSFSPGSYNEQFF; cdr3_nt: TGTGCCAGCAGCTTTTCCCCGGGGTCCTACAATGAGCAGTTCTTC
j_call: TRBJ2-2; v_call: TRBV3-1/TRBV3-2; d_call: NA; clone_size: NA; cdr3_aa: CASSRPWGTGELFF; cdr3_nt: TGTGCCAGCAGCCGCCCCTGGGGTACCGGGGAGCTGTTTTTT
j_call: TRBJ2-1; v_call: TRBV5-4; d_call: NA; clone_size: NA; cdr3_aa: CASSRPQGNEQFF; cdr3_nt: TGTGCCAGCAGCCGGCCCCAGGGTAATGAGCAGTTCTTC
j_call: TRBJ1-1; v_call: TRBV14; d_call: NA; clone_size: once; cdr3_aa: CASSQDRRLDSLLNTEAFF; cdr3_nt: TGTGCCAGCAGCCAAGATCGCCGCCTGGACAGCCTTTTGAACACTGAAGCTTTCTTT
j_call: TRBJ2-1; v_call: TRBV11-2; d_call: NA; clone_size: NA; cdr3_aa: CASSLAQGMSYEQFF; cdr3_nt: TGTGCCAGCAGCTTAGCGCAGGGTATGTCTTATGAGCAGTTCTTC
j_call: TRBJ2-7; v_call: TRBV4-1; d_call: NA; clone_size: NA; cdr3_aa: CASSPDRIGYEQYF; cdr3_nt: TGCGCCAGCAGCCCCGATCGCATCGGCTACGAGCAGTACTTC
j_call: TRBJ2-1; v_call: TRBV7-6; d_call: TRBD2; clone_size: NA; cdr3_aa: CASSPELAGSSYNEQFF; cdr3_nt: TGTGCCAGCAGCCCAGAACTAGCGGGAAGCTCCTACAATGAGCAGTTCTTC
j_call: TRBJ1-2; v_call: TRBV21-1; d_call: NA; clone_size: NA; cdr3_aa: CASRGTGGMEGYTF; cdr3_nt: TGTGCCAGCAGGGGGACAGGGGGAATGGAGGGCTACACCTTC
j_call: TRBJ2-2; v_call: TRBV2; d_call: NA; clone_size: NA; cdr3_aa: CASSETSGELFF; cdr3_nt: TGTGCCAGCAGTGAAACCTCTGGGGAGCTGTTTTTT
j_call: TRBJ2-5; v_call: TRBV19; d_call: TRBD2; clone_size: NA; cdr3_aa: CASGEREGPRETQYF; cdr3_nt: TGTGCCAGTGGGGAGCGGGAGGGCCCTCGAGAGACCCAGTACTTC
j_call: TRBJ1-3; v_call: TRBV11-2; d_call: TRBD1; clone_size: NA; cdr3_aa: CASSAGQASGNTIYF; cdr3_nt: TGTGCCAGCAGCGCGGGACAGGCCTCTGGAAACACCATATATTTT
j_call: TRBJ1-5; v_call: TRBV27; d_call: TRBD1; clone_size: NA; cdr3_aa: CASSPDRGSNQPQHF; cdr3_nt: TGTGCCAGCAGCCCAGACAGGGGGAGCAATCAGCCCCAGCATTTT
j_call: TRBJ2-7; v_call: TRBV7-3; d_call: NA; clone_size: NA; cdr3_aa: CASSLGGRGYEQYF; cdr3_nt: TGTGCCAGCAGCTTAGGAGGACGGGGCTACGAGCAGTACTTC
j_call: TRBJ2-7; v_call: TRBV2; d_call: TRBD2; clone_size: few; cdr3_aa: CAIGGDSSYEQYF; cdr3_nt: TGTGCCATCGGGGGGGATTCCTCCTACGAGCAGTACTTC
j_call: TRBJ2-7; v_call: TRBV6-1; d_call: TRBD1; clone_size: NA; cdr3_aa: CASSEEETGYEQYF; cdr3_nt: TGTGCCAGCAGTGAAGAAGAGACAGGGTACGAGCAGTACTTC
j_call: TRBJ1-1; v_call: TRBV6-5; d_call: NA; clone_size: NA; cdr3_aa: CASSYSPDMNTEAFF; cdr3_nt: TGTGCCAGCAGTTACTCGCCGGACATGAACACTGAAGCTTTCTTT
j_call: TRBJ1-3; v_call: TRBV6-5; d_call: NA; clone_size: NA; cdr3_aa: CASSPGAVSTIYF; cdr3_nt: TGTGCCAGCAGTCCAGGGGCGGTCTCTACCATATATTTT
j_call: TRBJ1-2; v_call: TRBV4-2; d_call: TRBD1; clone_size: NA; cdr3_aa: CASSQDLGQGATGYTF; cdr3_nt: TGTGCCAGCAGCCAAGATTTAGGACAGGGGGCAACAGGCTACACCTTC
j_call: TRBJ1-5; v_call: TRBV19; d_call: TRBD1; clone_size: NA; cdr3_aa: CASSPVDRGNNQPQHF; cdr3_nt: TGTGCCAGTAGTCCCGTCGACAGGGGAAACAATCAGCCCCAGCATTTT
j_call: TRBJ1-5; v_call: TRBV2; d_call: NA; clone_size: NA; cdr3_aa: CASSEGYSNQPQHF; cdr3_nt: TGTGCCAGCAGTGAGGGTTATAGCAATCAGCCCCAGCATTTT
j_call: TRBJ1-3; v_call: TRBV4-2; d_call: NA; clone_size: NA; cdr3_aa: CASSQIGGAGNTIYF; cdr3_nt: TGTGCCAGCAGCCAAATTGGAGGGGCTGGAAACACCATATATTTT
j_call: TRBJ2-1; v_call: TRBV11-2; d_call: TRBD2; clone_size: NA; cdr3_aa: CASSCRTSGASCSYNEQFF; cdr3_nt: TGTGCCAGCAGCTGCAGGACTAGCGGGGCCTCCTGCTCCTACAATGAGCAGTTCTTC
j_call: TRBJ2-3; v_call: TRBV7-2; d_call: TRBD2; clone_size: NA; cdr3_aa: CASGLAATDTQYF; cdr3_nt: TGTGCCAGCGGACTAGCGGCCACAGATACGCAGTATTTT
j_call: TRBJ2-7; v_call: TRBV7-8; d_call: NA; clone_size: NA; cdr3_aa: CASSTSIEESSYEQYF; cdr3_nt: TGTGCCAGCAGCACTTCCATAGAAGAGAGCTCCTACGAGCAGTACTTC
j_call: TRBJ2-7; v_call: TRBV5-1; d_call: TRBD2; clone_size: NA; cdr3_aa: CASSLTTSGYEQYF; cdr3_nt: TGCGCCAGCAGTTTAACGACTAGCGGATACGAGCAGTACTTC
j_call: TRBJ2-2; v_call: TRBV24-1; d_call: NA; clone_size: NA; cdr3_aa: CATSDPGTGELFF; cdr3_nt: TGTGCCACCAGTGATCCAGGCACCGGGGAGCTGTTTTTT
j_call: TRBJ2-7; v_call: TRBV4-1; d_call: NA; clone_size: NA; cdr3_aa: CASSQRAGAPDEQYF; cdr3_nt: TGCGCCAGCAGCCAAAGGGCGGGGGCGCCGGACGAGCAGTACTTC
j_call: TRBJ2-7; v_call: TRBV27; d_call: NA; clone_size: NA; cdr3_aa: CASRTLRERNYEQYF; cdr3_nt: TGTGCCAGCAGGACTCTACGGGAGCGAAACTACGAGCAGTACTTC
j_call: TRBJ1-6; v_call: TRBV10-2; d_call: TRBD1; clone_size: NA; cdr3_aa: CASSANLDRGVHSFRSPLHF; cdr3_nt: TGCGCCAGCAGCGCAAACCTGGACAGGGGGGTCCACAGCTTTCGGTCACCCCTCCACTTT
j_call: TRBJ1-4; v_call: TRBV7-2; d_call: NA; clone_size: NA; cdr3_aa: CASSPRWATNEKLFF; cdr3_nt: TGTGCCAGCAGCCCACGCTGGGCGACTAATGAAAAACTGTTTTTT
j_call: TRBJ1-2; v_call: TRBV28; d_call: TRBD1; clone_size: NA; cdr3_aa: CASSLTQGSGYTF; cdr3_nt: TGTGCCAGCAGTTTAACACAGGGGTCTGGCTACACCTTC
j_call: TRBJ1-1; v_call: TRBV18; d_call: NA; clone_size: NA; cdr3_aa: CASSPMDEAFF; cdr3_nt: TGTGCCAGCTCACCAATGGATGAAGCTTTCTTT
j_call: TRBJ1-2; v_call: TRBV14; d_call: NA; clone_size: few; cdr3_aa: CASSQDRPSYTF; cdr3_nt: TGTGCCAGCAGCCAAGATCGTCCTTCCTACACCTTC
j_call: TRBJ2-2; v_call: TRBV25-1; d_call: TRBD2; clone_size: NA; cdr3_aa: CASSEPGGNTGELFF; cdr3_nt: TGTGCCAGCAGTGAACCGGGAGGCAACACCGGGGAGCTGTTTTTT
j_call: TRBJ2-1; v_call: TRBV2; d_call: NA; clone_size: NA; cdr3_aa: CASSDNRDSSAFF; cdr3_nt: TGTGCCAGCAGTGACAACCGGGACTCCAGTGCGTTCTTC
j_call: TRBJ1-5; v_call: TRBV5-5; d_call: TRBD1; clone_size: NA; cdr3_aa: CASSLTGVESNQPQHF; cdr3_nt: TGTGCCAGCAGCTTAACAGGGGTTGAGAGCAATCAGCCCCAGCATTTT
j_call: TRBJ1-1; v_call: TRBV12-3/TRBV12-4; d_call: NA; clone_size: NA; cdr3_aa: CASSILGGTEAFF; cdr3_nt: TGTGCCAGCAGCATATTAGGGGGGACTGAAGCTTTCTTT
j_call: TRBJ2-3; v_call: TRBV7-3; d_call: TRBD2; clone_size: NA; cdr3_aa: CASSLRASGSRTQYF; cdr3_nt: TGTGCCAGCAGCTTAAGGGCTAGCGGGAGTCGTACGCAGTATTTT
j_call: TRBJ2-3; v_call: TRBV29-1; d_call: NA; clone_size: NA; cdr3_aa: CSAPFTDTQYF; cdr3_nt: TGCAGCGCCCCCTTCACAGATACGCAGTATTTT
j_call: TRBJ2-1; v_call: TRBV18; d_call: NA; clone_size: NA; cdr3_aa: CASSPMRASYNEQFF; cdr3_nt: TGTGCCAGCTCACCCATGCGGGCGTCCTACAATGAGCAGTTCTTC
j_call: TRBJ2-7; v_call: TRBV18; d_call: NA; clone_size: NA; cdr3_aa: CASSPVQGRYEQYF; cdr3_nt: TGTGCCAGCTCACCGGTTCAGGGTCGCTACGAGCAGTACTTC
j_call: TRBJ1-1; v_call: TRBV15; d_call: NA; clone_size: NA; cdr3_aa: CATKRNYTRFPNTEAFF; cdr3_nt: TGTGCCACCAAGCGAAACTATACAAGGTTCCCTAACACTGAAGCTTTCTTT
j_call: TRBJ2-1; v_call: TRBV28; d_call: NA; clone_size: NA; cdr3_aa: CASRRALEQFF; cdr3_nt: TGTGCCAGCAGACGGGCCCTGGAGCAGTTCTTC
j_call: TRBJ2-7; v_call: TRBV11-2; d_call: NA; clone_size: NA; cdr3_aa: CASSLKKGGPPTYEQYF; cdr3_nt: TGTGCCAGCAGCTTAAAGAAGGGGGGCCCGCCTACCTACGAGCAGTACTTC
j_call: TRBJ1-1; v_call: TRBV10-1; d_call: NA; clone_size: NA; cdr3_aa: CASSRQLYTEAFF; cdr3_nt: TGCGCCAGCAGTAGGCAGCTTTACACTGAAGCTTTCTTT
j_call: TRBJ2-3; v_call: TRBV4-1; d_call: NA; clone_size: NA; cdr3_aa: CASSQDRSETDTQYF; cdr3_nt: TGCGCCAGCAGCCAAGATCGCTCGGAGACAGATACGCAGTATTTT
j_call: TRBJ2-1; v_call: TRBV11-2; d_call: TRBD2; clone_size: NA; cdr3_aa: CASTSGLYNEQFF; cdr3_nt: TGTGCCAGTACTAGCGGACTCTACAATGAGCAGTTCTTC